This entry features one T cell receptor beta chain sequence. The germline CDR1 and CDR2 sequences are SGHVS and FQNEAQ. Trimming pared 6 bases from V and 0 bases from J, leaving 12 bases between. The CDR3 runs 14 residues. This sample stems from a study of control samples from healthy donors and cancer patients. Sequencing used immunoSEQ multiplex PCR; TCRdb keeps in-frame clones, though not all of them. The sample includes approximately 150,000 clones, 85% to 90% of them seen just once. Sequenced sample: blood. This TCR derives from a man aged 18 to 29 in good health. The J gene is TRBJ2-7, the V gene TRBV7-8; D gene unclear. The CDR3 loop reads CASRPTVASYEQYF. The DNA of the CDR3 is TGTGCCAGCAGACCTACGGTGGCCTCCTACGAGCAGTACTTC.